Listed here are 8 T cell receptor beta chains from one sample, sequenced in a study of PD-L1 blockade in urothelial cancer (dated by TCRdb to the late 2010s). The time point label for this specimen denotes: pretreatment peripheral blood. Library preparation used the immunoSEQ multiplex PCR assay. TCRdb stores this immuneACCESS table with in-frame sequences only. Part of the clones is absent; in the studies checked, under half of the shortfall reflects unresolved V genes, and no reason is known for the rest. This sample gives roughly 77,000 clones in total; 80% to 85% of them show up just once. The top ten clonotypes cover approximately 9.2% of the sample. This specimen was PBMCs, taken around atezolizumab (anti-PD-L1) treatment. The receptors were gathered from a woman in her 70s with urothelial cancer.

The chain uses TRBV19 and TRBJ1-1; 8 nucleotides agree with TRBD1. After removal of 5 bases from V and 1 base from J, the junction contained 6 bases not matched to a gene. This CDR3 comprises 15 residues. Germline V gene sequence: CDR1 LNHDA, CDR2 SQIVND (reference sequence). The CDR3 reads CASSWQGAKNTEAFF. The CDR3, as DNA: TGTGCCAGTAGTTGGCAGGGGGCCAAGAACACTGAAGCTTTCTTT.

This chain joins TRBV11-3 and TRBJ2-7; TRBD1 might be the D (6 bases). Trimming stripped 2 bases from V and 6 bases from J, with 11 bases between. Germline CDR1 is SGHNT and CDR2 is YENEEA. The CDR3 consists of 13 residues. This CDR3 reads CASSLSAGVEQYF. In DNA form, the CDR3 reads TGTGCCAGCAGCTTAAGCGCAGGGGTCGAGCAGTACTTC.

This clone was observed many times. The chain employs TRBV19 and TRBJ1-2; TRBD1 agrees at 7 bases. Trimming at V came to 9 bases and at J to 0 bases, leaving 13 bases not matched to a gene. The germline V gene has CDR1 LNHDA and CDR2 SQIVND (reference sequence). The CDR3 runs 16 residues. CDR3 nucleotides: TGTGCCAGCAGAGGGGCAGGGGGTACGGCTAACTATGGCTACACCTTC. It translates to CASRGAGGTANYGYTF.

The CDR3 coding sequence is TGTGCCATCAGAGGGGCTAGCACAGATACGCAGTATTTT. This codes for CAIRGASTDTQYF. The chain links TRBV10-3 to TRBJ2-3; D perhaps matches TRBD1 (5 bases). Germline loops: CDR1 ENHRY, CDR2 SYGVKD. The CDR3 loop spans 13 amino acids. Between the trimmed V and J ends, which lost 6 bases and 0 bases, there was a span of 7 bases.

The chain joins TRBV9 to TRBJ2-7; the match to TRBD1 covers 7 bases. This CDR3 has 12 residues. In germline, CDR1 is SGDLS, CDR2 YYNGEE. With V trimmed by 5 bases and J by 5 bases, 4 bases remained unmatched. CDR3: CASSETGDEQYF. For the CDR3, the DNA is TGTGCCAGCAGTGAAACAGGGGACGAGCAGTACTTC.

V is TRBV7-3 and J is TRBJ2-1, with TRBD2 matching 11 bases. The CDR3 spans 15 residues. The trim removed 5 bases at V and 6 bases at J, leaving 6 bases unmatched. Germline CDR1 reads SGHTA; CDR2 reads FQGTGA. The CDR3 spells CASSKILAGVNEQFF. The CDR3 nucleotides read TGTGCCAGCAGCAAAATACTAGCGGGAGTCAATGAGCAGTTCTTC.

J is TRBJ2-7 and V is TRBV6-1, with D maybe TRBD1 (6 bases). This CDR3 has 13 amino acids. Germline assignment: CDR1 MNHNS and CDR2 SASEGT. Trimming left V 8 bases short and J 6 bases short, with 17 bases between. CDR3 loop: CASCEWGQGEQYF. The CDR3 DNA follows: TGTGCCAGCTGCGAGTGGGGGCAGGGCGAGCAGTACTTC.

The rearrangement uses TRBV7-2 and TRBJ2-5, with D maybe TRBD1 (6 bases). The V gene lost 1 base and the J gene lost 4 bases, with 13 bases spanning the gap. The CDR3 has 15 amino acids. Germline V lookup: CDR1 SGHTA, CDR2 FQGNSA. CDR3 in amino acids: CASSLEWGPGETQYF. DNA of the CDR3: TGTGCCAGCAGCTTAGAATGGGGGCCCGGAGAGACCCAGTACTTC.